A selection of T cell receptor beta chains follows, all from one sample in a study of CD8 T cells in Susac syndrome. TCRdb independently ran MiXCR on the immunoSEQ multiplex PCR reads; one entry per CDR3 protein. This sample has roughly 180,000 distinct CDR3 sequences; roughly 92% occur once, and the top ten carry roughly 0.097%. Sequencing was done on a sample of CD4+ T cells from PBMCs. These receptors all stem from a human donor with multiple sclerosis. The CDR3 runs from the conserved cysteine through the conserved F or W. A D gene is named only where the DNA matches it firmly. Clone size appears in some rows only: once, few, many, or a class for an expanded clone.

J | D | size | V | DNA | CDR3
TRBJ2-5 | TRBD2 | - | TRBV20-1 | TGCAGTGCTAGTCGCGGGGGGGCCGGGGAGACCCAGTACTTC | CSASRGGAGETQYF
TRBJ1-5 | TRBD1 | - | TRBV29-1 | TGCAGCGCATCTCAGGGGGCAAATCAGCCCCAGCATTTT | CSASQGANQPQHF
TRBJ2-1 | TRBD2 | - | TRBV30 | TGTGCCTGGACTAGCGGTCACAATGAGCAGTTCTTC | CAWTSGHNEQFF
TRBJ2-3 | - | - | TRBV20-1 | TGCAGTGCTAGAGATTATCGGGGCACAGATACGCAGTATTTT | CSARDYRGTDTQYF
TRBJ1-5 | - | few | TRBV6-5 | TGTGCCAGCAGTCTGGGACGGACTAGCAATCAGCCCCAGCATTTT | CASSLGRTSNQPQHF
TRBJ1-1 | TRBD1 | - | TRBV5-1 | TGCGCCAGCAGCTGGGACAGGGGCATTGAAGCTTTCTTT | CASSWDRGIEAFF
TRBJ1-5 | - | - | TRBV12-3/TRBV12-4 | TGTGCCAGCAGAACCGGGAGTTATAGCAATCAGCCCCAGCATTTT | CASRTGSYSNQPQHF
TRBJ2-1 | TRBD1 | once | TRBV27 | TGTGCCAGCAGTTTCTCCTACAGGGGGTCCTACAATGAGCAGTTCTTC | CASSFSYRGSYNEQFF
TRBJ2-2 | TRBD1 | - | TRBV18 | TGTGCCAGCTCACCCCGACAGGGAAACACCGGGGAGCTGTTTTTT | CASSPRQGNTGELFF
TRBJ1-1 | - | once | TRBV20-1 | TGCAGTGCTAGGGAGGGTCGGGAGGATGGTGGAGCTTTCTTT | CSAREGREDGGAFF
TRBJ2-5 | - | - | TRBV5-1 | TGCGCCAGCAGCCGAACGGCGGCAGGGGACATTTTGGAGACCCAGTACTTC | CASSRTAAGDILETQYF
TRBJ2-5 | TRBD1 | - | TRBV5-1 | TGCGCCAGCAGCCTGGACACGGGACAGGAGACCCAGTACTTC | CASSLDTGQETQYF
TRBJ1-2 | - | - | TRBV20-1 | TGCAGTGCCATCAAGACACCTTATGGCTACACCTTC | CSAIKTPYGYTF
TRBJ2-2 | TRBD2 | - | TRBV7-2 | TGTGCCAGCAGCCCACAACTAGCGGGAGTTACCGGGGAGCTGTTTTTT | CASSPQLAGVTGELFF
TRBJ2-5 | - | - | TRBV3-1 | TGTGCCAGCAGCCAAGACTCGAGGGGAGAGACCCAGTACTTC | CASSQDSRGETQYF
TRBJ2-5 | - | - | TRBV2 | TGTGCCAGCAGTGTTGAGACCCAGTACTTC | CASSVETQYF
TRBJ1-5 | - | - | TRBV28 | TGTGCCAGCAGTCTAACACAGGCAGGGAATCAGCCCCAGCATTTT | CASSLTQAGNQPQHF
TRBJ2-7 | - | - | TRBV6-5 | TGTGCCAGCAGCCGGGACGCAGACTACGAGCAGTACTTC | CASSRDADYEQYF
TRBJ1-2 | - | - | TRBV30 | TGTGCCTGGAGTTTAACCTCCCTAGGGAGGGGGGGCTATGGCTACACCTTC | CAWSLTSLGRGGYGYTF
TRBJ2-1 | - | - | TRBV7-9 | TGTGCCAGCAGCTTCAGTGCCTACAATGAGCAGTTCTTC | CASSFSAYNEQFF
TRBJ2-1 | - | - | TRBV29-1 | TGCAGCGCTATGAGGGGGGCCCTCTACAATGAGCAGTTCTTC | CSAMRGALYNEQFF
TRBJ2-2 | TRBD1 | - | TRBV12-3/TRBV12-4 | TGTGCCAGCAGGATCACAGGGGACACCGGGGAGCTGTTTTTT | CASRITGDTGELFF
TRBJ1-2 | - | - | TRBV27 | TGTGCCAGCAGTTTATCTGGAAGTCATGGCTACACCTTC | CASSLSGSHGYTF
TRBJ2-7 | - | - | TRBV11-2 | TGTGCCAGCAGCTCAAGTTCCCACGAGCAGTACTTC | CASSSSSHEQYF
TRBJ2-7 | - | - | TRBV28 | TGTGCCAGCACCCCTACGGGGGGACAGGCGTACGAGCAGTACTTC | CASTPTGGQAYEQYF
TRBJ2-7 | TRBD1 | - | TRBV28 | TGTGCCAGCAGAAAGCCGGGACAGGGGTCCTCCTACGAGCAGTACTTC | CASRKPGQGSSYEQYF
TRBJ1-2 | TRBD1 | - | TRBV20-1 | TGCAGTGCTTCGCACAGGGGGAACTATGGCTACACCTTC | CSASHRGNYGYTF
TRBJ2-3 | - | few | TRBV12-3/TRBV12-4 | TGTGCCAGCAGTTTAGGGCTAGCCGCAGATACGCAGTATTTT | CASSLGLAADTQYF
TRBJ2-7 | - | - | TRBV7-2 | TGTGCCAGCAGCTTAGCGCGGACCGTCTACGAGCAGTACTTC | CASSLARTVYEQYF
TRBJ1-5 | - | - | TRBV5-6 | TGTGCCAGCAGCTACGAGTCCCAGGGGCCCCAGCATTTT | CASSYESQGPQHF